One sample yielded the 32 T cell receptor beta chains listed below, sequenced in a study of immune cell composition in non-small cell lung cancer. Profiling relied on immunoSEQ multiplex PCR, and the TCRdb table lists in-frame clones only, not all of them. The sample includes about 2,000 clones, roughly 82% of them seen just once. Sequenced material: lung tumor tissue. These receptors were collected from a human donor with non-small cell lung cancer.

This clone has a handful of counts. The rearrangement links TRBV2 to TRBJ1-1; D is unclear. Germline V gene lookup returns CDR1 SNHLY and CDR2 FYNNEI. V was shortened by 6 bases and J by 13 bases, with 21 bases between the two germline ends. This CDR3 spans 13 amino acids. The chain's CDR3 is CASSETSPPRDFF. As DNA, the CDR3 is TGTGCCAGCAGCGAAACGTCCCCCCCCCGGGATTTCTTT.

The chain combines TRBV6-1 with TRBJ1-4, with 7 bases that match TRBD1. Germline-derived CDR1 and CDR2 are MNHNS and SASEGT. J lost 3 bases, V lost 8 bases, and 0 bases had no gene match. The CDR3 sequence is 12 residues long. CDR3 amino acids: CASGTANEKLFF. CDR3 coding DNA: TGTGCCAGCGGGACAGCTAATGAAAAACTGTTTTTT.

The gene calls are TRBV5-4 and TRBJ2-1, with TRBD2 as a possible D gene (5 bases). The CDR3 covers 16 residues. CDR1 is SGHNT and CDR2 is YYREEE in the germline V gene (reference sequence). The V gene lost 2 bases and the J gene lost 2 bases, with 14 bases spanning the gap. CDR3 DNA: TGTGCCAGCAGCTTAATGCCGGGGAGCCCCTACAATGAGCAGTTCTTC. Translating gives CASSLMPGSPYNEQFF.

This chain uses TRBV7-3 with TRBJ2-1; TRBD1 matches at 8 bases. The ends lost 2 bases at V and 4 bases at J; junction bases unmatched: 7. This CDR3 comprises 16 residues. CDR1 and CDR2 from the germline V gene are SGHTA and FQGTGA. DNA for the CDR3: TGTGCCAGCAGCTTAGGCGGGACAGGACAGTACAATGAGCAGTTCTTC. Protein: CASSLGGTGQYNEQFF.

The genes are TRBV5-1 and TRBJ2-3, with 8 bases lining up with TRBD2. The CDR3 runs to 14 residues. Trimming cost V 4 bases and J 3 bases; bases outside gene matches: 4. The germline gives CDR1 SGHRS, CDR2 YFSETQ. The CDR3 nucleotides are TGCGCCAGCAGCGGCAGCGGGGGAACAGATACGCAGTATTTT. Amino acids: CASSGSGGTDTQYF.

DNA for the CDR3: TGTGCCTGGAGTGCAGGCAGGCGTTATGAGCAGTTCTTC. Encoded protein: CAWSAGRRYEQFF. The chain has TRBV30 and TRBJ2-1; no definite D call. This CDR3 comprises 13 residues. Germline CDR1 and CDR2: GTSNPN and SVGIG (reference sequence). V was pared by 1 base and J by 8 bases, with 12 bases between.

The CDR3 region is CASSLVFWGLGAQETQYF. CDR3 bases: TGTGCCAGCAGCTTAGTTTTTTGGGGATTGGGAGCTCAAGAGACCCAGTACTTC. This chain uses TRBV7-2 with TRBJ2-5, with a tentative D call TRBD2 (5 bases). The germline V and J ends were trimmed by 1 base and 2 bases, with 20 bases remaining between them. This CDR3 region has 18 residues. Per the germline V gene, CDR1 is SGHTA and CDR2 is FQGNSA.

The J gene is TRBJ2-7, the V gene TRBV9; 10 positions agree with TRBD1. Trimming at V came to 3 bases and at J to 3 bases, leaving 6 bases not matched to a gene. The CDR3 totals 15 residues. Germline loops: CDR1 SGDLS, CDR2 YYNGEE. CDR3 amino acids: CASSAWDRGFYEQYF. In nucleotides, the CDR3 is TGTGCCAGCAGCGCCTGGGACAGGGGATTCTACGAGCAGTACTTC.

J is TRBJ2-7 and V is TRBV9, with 9 bases lining up with TRBD1. This CDR3 is 15 amino acids long. The junction had 5 bases not matched to a gene; V was cut back by 0 bases and J by 4 bases. CDR1 SGDLS and CDR2 YYNGEE come from the germline V gene. DNA of the CDR3: TGTGCCAGCAGCGTAGGACAGGGGGGGTTTTACGAGCAGTACTTC. This translates into CASSVGQGGFYEQYF.

This chain joins TRBV2 and TRBJ2-5, with D perhaps TRBD2 (5 bases). Germline CDR1 reads SNHLY; CDR2 reads FYNNEI. V lost 8 bases and J 0 bases, leaving 10 bases between the germline ends. This CDR3 comprises 13 residues. CDR3 protein: CASRSDYQETQYF. CDR3 nucleotide sequence: TGTGCCAGCCGTAGCGATTACCAAGAGACCCAGTACTTC. Based on the CDR3 plus reference TRBV2 and TRBJ2-5, the full variable domain is EPEVTQTPSHQVTQMGQEVILRCVPISNHLYFYWYRQILGQKVEFLVSFYNNEISEKSEIFDDQFSVERPDGSNFTLKIRSTKLEDSAMYFCASRSDYQETQYFGPGTRLLVL.

This chain connects TRBV7-2 to TRBJ1-4, with a weak D call TRBD1 (5 bases). The V gene's germline CDR1 is SGHTA and CDR2 FQGNSA. V lost 5 bases and J lost 8, with 21 bases in between. This CDR3 is built from 16 residues. In nucleotides, the CDR3 is TGTGCCAGCAGCCCCAATCCTACAGGTCTGGACGAAAAACTGTTTTTT. This sequence encodes CASSPNPTGLDEKLFF.

The chain recombines TRBV6-5 with TRBJ1-2; D not resolved. Trimming pared 6 bases from V and 2 bases from J, leaving 10 bases between. The CDR3 extends over 13 amino acids. Germline CDR1 reads MNHEY; CDR2 reads SVGAGI. The CDR3 spells CASSPSGNYGYTF. The CDR3 DNA reads TGTGCCAGCAGCCCCTCCGGGAACTATGGCTACACCTTC.

This clone was found a few times. The V and J genes are TRBV11-2 and TRBJ2-7; 8 nucleotides align to TRBD2. The CDR3 length is 15 residues. In germline, CDR1 is SGHAT, CDR2 FQNNGV. V shed 2 bases, J shed 3 bases, and the junction held 6 bases outside the gene matches. CDR3 region: CASSLYGGAFYEQYF. For the CDR3, the DNA is TGTGCCAGCAGCTTATACGGGGGGGCATTCTACGAGCAGTACTTC.

The chain carries TRBV30 and TRBJ1-6; 7 bases match TRBD1. The CDR3 has 14 amino acids. The germline gives CDR1 GTSNPN, CDR2 SVGIG (reference sequence). This chain's CDR3 is CAGCRDSYNSPLHF. CDR3 DNA sequence: TGTGCTGGGTGTCGGGACAGCTATAATTCACCCCTCCACTTT.

V is TRBV7-2 and J is TRBJ2-7; 8 bases map to TRBD1. Germline CDR1 SGHTA, CDR2 FQGNSA. This CDR3 has 13 residues. The V segment lost 4 bases and the J segment 5 bases; nucleotides outside the gene matches: 4. The CDR3 coding sequence is TGTGCCAGCAGCTACAAACAGGGGGACGAGCAGTACTTC. Its protein is CASSYKQGDEQYF.

This sequence joins TRBV5-1 and TRBJ1-2, with D unclear. The CDR3 is 12 amino acids. V was clipped by 3 bases and J by 6 bases, with 9 bases between them. Germline CDR1 and CDR2: SGHRS and YFSETQ. CDR3: CASSSGRDGYTF. The CDR3 DNA follows: TGCGCCAGCAGCTCGGGGAGGGATGGCTACACCTTC.

This clone was observed a few times. The chain uses TRBV6-1 and TRBJ1-1, with D maybe TRBD1 (5 bases). This CDR3 spans 15 amino acids. The V gene's germline CDR1 is MNHNS and CDR2 SASEGT. V gave up 6 bases and J gave up 0 bases, with 14 bases separating them. The CDR3 region is CASSYSRALNTEAFF. In DNA, the CDR3 is TGTGCCAGCAGCTATAGCAGGGCGTTGAACACTGAAGCTTTCTTT.

This clone occurred once. This chain joins TRBV5-1 and TRBJ2-5; TRBD1 aligns across 9 bases. V lost 5 bases to trimming and J lost 5 bases; unmatched junction nucleotides: 7. The CDR3 is 14 amino acids. The germline V gene encodes CDR1 SGHRS and CDR2 YFSETQ. CDR3 DNA: TGCGCCAGCAGGCCCACAGGGGGCATTGAGACCCAGTACTTC. This sequence encodes CASRPTGGIETQYF.

This clone has only one observation. The chain uses TRBV7-9 and TRBJ2-5, with 8 nucleotides matching TRBD1. CDR3 length equals 17 residues. V lost 7 bases to trimming and J lost 3 bases; unmatched junction nucleotides: 16. Germline V CDR1 and CDR2: SEHNR, FQNEAQ (reference sequence). CDR3 nucleotides: TGTGCCAGCAACAACCTGGCCGGACAGGGAATAGAAGAGACCCAGTACTTC. Translation gives CASNNLAGQGIEETQYF.

V gene TRBV5-1 combines with J gene TRBJ2-5, with TRBD2 matching 9 bases. Germline CDR1 reads SGHRS; CDR2 reads YFSETQ. The CDR3 totals 16 residues. Trimming at V came to 0 bases and at J to 1 base, leaving 4 bases not matched to a gene. The CDR3 is CASSLEASGVQETQYF. The CDR3, as DNA: TGCGCCAGCAGCTTGGAGGCTAGCGGGGTCCAAGAGACCCAGTACTTC. The whole variable domain, filled in from reference TRBV5-1 and TRBJ2-5, reads KAGVTQTPRYLIKTRGQQVTLSCSPISGHRSVSWYQQTPGQGLQFLFEYFSETQRNKGNFPGRFSGRQFSNSRSEMNVSTLELGDSALYLCASSLEASGVQETQYFGPGTRLLVL.

This rearrangement joins TRBV5-1 to TRBJ2-7; 7 bases are shared with TRBD1. V lost 3 bases and J lost 5; bases outside the gene matches: 11. The CDR3 covers 15 residues. Looked up from germline, CDR1 is SGHRS and CDR2 is YFSETQ. The CDR3 region has the DNA TGCGCCAGCAGCTCAACAGGGGTTTCGAACCACGAGCAGTACTTC. Amino acid sequence: CASSSTGVSNHEQYF.

The chain uses TRBV15 and TRBJ1-4; D is uncertain. Trimming shortened V by 5 bases and J by 6 bases, and 4 bases separated the two germline ends. Per germline, CDR1 LNHNV and CDR2 YYDKDF (reference sequence). CDR3 length: 11 amino acids. The CDR3 spells CATSLDEKLFF. Written as DNA, the CDR3 is TGTGCCACCAGCCTAGATGAAAAACTGTTTTTT.

The chain has TRBV2 and TRBJ2-7; 9 bases are a match to TRBD1. CDR1 and CDR2 (germline): SNHLY, FYNNEI. The CDR3 extends over 14 amino acids. The junction had 10 bases not matched to a gene; V was cut back by 7 bases and J by 6 bases. DNA for the CDR3: TGTGCCAGCAAAAATGACAGGGGGAATGGCGAGCAGTACTTC. This encodes CASKNDRGNGEQYF.

The chain combines TRBV7-3 with TRBJ1-1, with D maybe TRBD1 (5 bases). The V and J ends lost 2 bases and 7 bases respectively, with 8 bases between them. Germline lookup yields CDR1 SGHTA and CDR2 FQGTGA. The CDR3 extends over 12 amino acids. CDR3 loop: CASSLRRGEAFF. CDR3 DNA: TGTGCCAGCAGCTTACGGAGGGGTGAAGCTTTCTTT.

The chain carries TRBV10-2 and TRBJ2-7; TRBD2 agrees at 10 bases. This CDR3 is 12 amino acids long. The V gene end was trimmed by 8 bases and the J gene end by 3 bases; junction bases not matched to a gene: 1. Germline lookup yields CDR1 WSHSY and CDR2 SAAADI. The CDR3 protein is CASGLADYEQYF. The CDR3 coding sequence is TGCGCCAGCGGACTAGCGGACTACGAGCAGTACTTC.

The CDR3 sequence is CAWSRTANYGYTF. The CDR3 nucleotides are TGTGCCTGGAGTCGGACAGCTAACTATGGCTACACCTTC. The chain employs TRBV30 and TRBJ1-2, with a weak D call TRBD1 (6 bases). Germline CDR1 GTSNPN, CDR2 SVGIG (reference sequence). This CDR3 is built from 13 residues. V lost 2 bases and J lost 0, with 7 bases in between.

The V gene is TRBV27, the J gene TRBJ2-7, with TRBD1 as a possible D gene (6 bases). Germline V lookup: CDR1 MNHEY, CDR2 SMNVEV (reference sequence). Trimming took off 5 bases at V and 3 bases at J, with 20 bases between the two ends. This CDR3 has 16 residues. CDR3 nucleotides: TGTGCCAGCAGTCTTACTAACCCCAGGACAGTCTACGAGCAGTACTTC. Its protein is CASSLTNPRTVYEQYF.

This rearrangement joins TRBV28 to TRBJ2-3, with 8 bases aligning to TRBD1. V was pared by 2 bases and J by 4 bases, with 8 bases of the junction left unmatched. This CDR3 has 16 residues. Germline loops: CDR1 MDHEN, CDR2 SYDVKM. This chain's CDR3 is CASSLRQGFLADTQYF. For the CDR3, the DNA is TGTGCCAGCAGTTTACGACAGGGGTTCCTGGCAGATACGCAGTATTTT.

This clone was found a few times. The V and J genes are TRBV5-4 and TRBJ2-2; 8 nucleotides line up with TRBD1. Germline V CDR1 and CDR2: SGHNT, YYREEE (reference sequence). The CDR3 totals 16 residues. V lost 4 bases to trimming and J lost 0 bases; unmatched junction nucleotides: 5. The CDR3 DNA reads as TGTGCCAGCAGCCCCGACAGGGGCGCGAACACCGGGGAGCTGTTTTTT. Amino acids: CASSPDRGANTGELFF.

The chain links TRBV30 to TRBJ2-5; no clear D. The CDR3 loop spans 13 amino acids. Trimming left V 0 bases short and J 1 base short, with 6 bases between. Germline CDR1 GTSNPN, CDR2 SVGIG (reference sequence). This CDR3 is CAWSVLIQETQYF. The DNA of the CDR3 is TGTGCCTGGAGTGTTCTTATCCAAGAGACCCAGTACTTC.

This clone was counted between two and nine times. V is TRBV27 and J is TRBJ1-2, with 8 bases lining up with TRBD1. J was trimmed by 8 bases and V by 1 base; bases with no gene match: 3. Germline values: CDR1 MNHEY, CDR2 SMNVEV (reference sequence). The CDR3 sequence is 13 residues long. The CDR3 protein is CASSLFDRGGYTF. Here the CDR3 DNA reads TGTGCCAGCAGTTTATTCGACAGGGGCGGCTACACCTTC.

The chain uses TRBV18 and TRBJ2-6; D unclear. CDR1 and CDR2 from the germline V gene are KGHSH and LQKENI. V was clipped by 3 bases and J by 2 bases, with 14 bases between them. CDR3 length equals 17 residues. The CDR3 sequence: CASSPHTPPTGANVLTF. As DNA, the CDR3 is TGTGCCAGCTCACCCCATACCCCCCCTACTGGGGCCAACGTCCTGACTTTC. Using reference TRBV18 and TRBJ2-6 for the parts outside the CDR3, the full variable domain is NAGVMQNPRHLVRRRGQEARLRCSPMKGHSHVYWYRQLPEEGLKFMVYLQKENIIDESGMPKERFSAEFPKEGPSILRIQQVVRGDSAAYFCASSPHTPPTGANVLTFGAGSRLTVL.